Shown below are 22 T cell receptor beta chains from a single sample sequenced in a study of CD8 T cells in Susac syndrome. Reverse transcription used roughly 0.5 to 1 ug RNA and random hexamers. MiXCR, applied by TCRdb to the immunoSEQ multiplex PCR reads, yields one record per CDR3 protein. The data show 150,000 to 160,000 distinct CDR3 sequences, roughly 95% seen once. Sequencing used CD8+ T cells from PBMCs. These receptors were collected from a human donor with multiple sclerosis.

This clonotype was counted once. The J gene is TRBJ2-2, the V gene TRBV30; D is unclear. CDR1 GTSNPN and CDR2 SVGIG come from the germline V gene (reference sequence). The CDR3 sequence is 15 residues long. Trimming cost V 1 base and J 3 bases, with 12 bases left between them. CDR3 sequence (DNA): TGTGCCTGGAGTGGGGCCAAAGGGCACACCGGGGAGCTGTTTTTT. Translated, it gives CAWSGAKGHTGELFF.

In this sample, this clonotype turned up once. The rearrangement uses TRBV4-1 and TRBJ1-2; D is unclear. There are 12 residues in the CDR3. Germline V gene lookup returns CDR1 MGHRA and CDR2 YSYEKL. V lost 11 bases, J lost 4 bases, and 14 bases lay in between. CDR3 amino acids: CASGEGVYGYTF. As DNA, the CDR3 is TGCGCCTCCGGGGAGGGCGTCTATGGCTACACCTTC.

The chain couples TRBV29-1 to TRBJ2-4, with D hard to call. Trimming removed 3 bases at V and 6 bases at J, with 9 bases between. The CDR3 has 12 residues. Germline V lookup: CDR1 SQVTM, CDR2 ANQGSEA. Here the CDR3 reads CSVEVVGNIQYF. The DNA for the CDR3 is TGCAGCGTTGAGGTAGTGGGAAACATTCAGTACTTC.

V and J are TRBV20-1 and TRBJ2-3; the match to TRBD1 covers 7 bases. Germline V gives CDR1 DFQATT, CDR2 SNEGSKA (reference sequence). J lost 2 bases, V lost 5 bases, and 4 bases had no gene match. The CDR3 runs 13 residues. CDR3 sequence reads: CSASGQVTDTQYF. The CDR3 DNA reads TGCAGTGCTTCCGGACAGGTCACAGATACGCAGTATTTT.

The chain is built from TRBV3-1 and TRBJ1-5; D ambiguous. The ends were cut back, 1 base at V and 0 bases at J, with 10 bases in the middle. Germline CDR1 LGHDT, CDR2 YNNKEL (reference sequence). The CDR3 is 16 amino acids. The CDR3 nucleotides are TGTGCCAGCAGCCAAGGGGTAGTGTTTAGCAATCAGCCCCAGCATTTT. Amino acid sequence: CASSQGVVFSNQPQHF.

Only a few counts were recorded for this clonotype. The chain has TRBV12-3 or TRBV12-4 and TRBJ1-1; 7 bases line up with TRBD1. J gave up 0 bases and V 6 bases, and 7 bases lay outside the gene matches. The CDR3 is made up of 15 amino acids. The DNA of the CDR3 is TGTGCCAGCAGCCCCCGACAGGGAATGAACACTGAAGCTTTCTTT. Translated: CASSPRQGMNTEAFF.

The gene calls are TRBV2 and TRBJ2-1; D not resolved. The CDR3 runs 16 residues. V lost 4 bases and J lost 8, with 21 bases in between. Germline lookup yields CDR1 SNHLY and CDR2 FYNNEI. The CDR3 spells CASSVTQQTKVHEQFF. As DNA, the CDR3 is TGTGCCAGCAGTGTGACTCAGCAAACAAAGGTCCATGAGCAGTTCTTC.

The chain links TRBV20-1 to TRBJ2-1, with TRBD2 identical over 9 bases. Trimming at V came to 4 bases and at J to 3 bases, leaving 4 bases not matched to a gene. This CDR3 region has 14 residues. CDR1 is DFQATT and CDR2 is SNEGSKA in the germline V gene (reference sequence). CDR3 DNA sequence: TGCAGTGCTAAGCGGGGGGCCGACTACAATGAGCAGTTCTTC. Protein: CSAKRGADYNEQFF.

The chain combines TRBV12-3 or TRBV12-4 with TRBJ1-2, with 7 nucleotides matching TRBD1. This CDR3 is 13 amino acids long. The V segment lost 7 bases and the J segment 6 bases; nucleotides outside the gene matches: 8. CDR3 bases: TGTGCCAGCACCCTGGGACAGTTCCATGGCTACACCTTC. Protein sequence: CASTLGQFHGYTF.

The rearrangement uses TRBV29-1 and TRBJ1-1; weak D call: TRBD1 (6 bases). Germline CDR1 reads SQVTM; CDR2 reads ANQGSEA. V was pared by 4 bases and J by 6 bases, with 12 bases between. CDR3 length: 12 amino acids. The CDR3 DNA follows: TGCAGCGTTGGGGATGGGGGGCCTGAAGCTTTCTTT. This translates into CSVGDGGPEAFF.

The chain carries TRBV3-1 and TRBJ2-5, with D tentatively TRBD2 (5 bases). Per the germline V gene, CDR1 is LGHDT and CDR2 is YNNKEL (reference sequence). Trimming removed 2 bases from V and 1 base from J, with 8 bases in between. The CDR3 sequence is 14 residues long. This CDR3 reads CASSQWRVQETQYF. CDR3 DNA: TGTGCCAGCAGCCAATGGCGGGTCCAAGAGACCCAGTACTTC.

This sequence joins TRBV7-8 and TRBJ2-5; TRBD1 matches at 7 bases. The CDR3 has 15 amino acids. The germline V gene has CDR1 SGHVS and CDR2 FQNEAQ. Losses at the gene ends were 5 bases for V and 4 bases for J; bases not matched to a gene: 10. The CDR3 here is CASSPEPGQPETQYF. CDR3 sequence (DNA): TGTGCCAGCAGCCCAGAACCGGGACAGCCAGAGACCCAGTACTTC.

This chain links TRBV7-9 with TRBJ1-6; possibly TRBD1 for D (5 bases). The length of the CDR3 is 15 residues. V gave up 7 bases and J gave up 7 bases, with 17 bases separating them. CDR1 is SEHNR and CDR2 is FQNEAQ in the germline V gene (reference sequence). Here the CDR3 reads CASTPGPGSNSPLHF. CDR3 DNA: TGTGCCAGCACCCCAGGCCCAGGGTCAAATTCACCCCTCCACTTT.

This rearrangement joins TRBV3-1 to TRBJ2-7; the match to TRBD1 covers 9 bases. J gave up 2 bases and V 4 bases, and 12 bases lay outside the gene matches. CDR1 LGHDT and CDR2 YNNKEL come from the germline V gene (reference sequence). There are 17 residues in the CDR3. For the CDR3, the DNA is TGTGCCAGCAGCCCGACGAGGCCGGGACAGGGCCCCTACGAGCAGTACTTC. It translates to CASSPTRPGQGPYEQYF.

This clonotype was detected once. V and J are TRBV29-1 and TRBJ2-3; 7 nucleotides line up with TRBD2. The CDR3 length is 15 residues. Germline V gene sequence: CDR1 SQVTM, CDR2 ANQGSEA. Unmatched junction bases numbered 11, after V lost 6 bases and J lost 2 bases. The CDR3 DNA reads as TGCAGCGTGGGAATGCGGGGGACCTACACAGATACGCAGTATTTT. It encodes CSVGMRGTYTDTQYF.

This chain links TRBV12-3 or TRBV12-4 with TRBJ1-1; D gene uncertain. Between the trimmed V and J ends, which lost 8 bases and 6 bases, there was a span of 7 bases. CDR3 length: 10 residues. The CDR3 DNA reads TGTGCCAGCCTCGGGGCTGAAGCTTTCTTT. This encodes CASLGAEAFF.

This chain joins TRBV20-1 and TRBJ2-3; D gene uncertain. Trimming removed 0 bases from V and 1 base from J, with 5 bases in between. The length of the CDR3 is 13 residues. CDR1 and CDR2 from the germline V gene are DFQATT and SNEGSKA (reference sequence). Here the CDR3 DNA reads TGCAGTGCTAGAGATGAAGGCACAGATACGCAGTATTTT. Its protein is CSARDEGTDTQYF.

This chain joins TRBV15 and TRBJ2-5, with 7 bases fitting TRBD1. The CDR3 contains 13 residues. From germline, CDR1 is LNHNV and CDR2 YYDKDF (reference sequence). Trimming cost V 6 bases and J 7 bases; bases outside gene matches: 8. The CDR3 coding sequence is TGTGCCACCAGTATAGGGGGCTCGGGGACCCAGTACTTC. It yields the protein CATSIGGSGTQYF. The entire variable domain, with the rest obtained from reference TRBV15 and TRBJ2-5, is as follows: DAMVIQNPRYQVTQFGKPVTLSCSQTLNHNVMYWYQQKSSQAPKLLFHYYDKDFNNEADTPDNFQSRRPNTSFCFLDIRSPGLGDTAMYLCATSIGGSGTQYFGPGTRLLVL.

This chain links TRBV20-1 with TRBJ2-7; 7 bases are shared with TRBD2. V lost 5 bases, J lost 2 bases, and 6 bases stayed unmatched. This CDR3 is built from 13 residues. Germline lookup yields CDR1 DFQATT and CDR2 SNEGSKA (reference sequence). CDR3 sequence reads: CSACLADPYEQYF. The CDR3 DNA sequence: TGCAGTGCTTGCCTAGCGGATCCCTACGAGCAGTACTTC.

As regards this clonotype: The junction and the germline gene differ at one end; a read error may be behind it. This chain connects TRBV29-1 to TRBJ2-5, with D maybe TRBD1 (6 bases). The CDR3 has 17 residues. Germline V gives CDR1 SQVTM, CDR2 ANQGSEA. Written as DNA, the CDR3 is TGCAGCGCTGAAGGGATCCCGGGACACCTGTACCAAGAGACCCAGTACTTC. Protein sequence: CSAEGIPGHLYQETQYF.

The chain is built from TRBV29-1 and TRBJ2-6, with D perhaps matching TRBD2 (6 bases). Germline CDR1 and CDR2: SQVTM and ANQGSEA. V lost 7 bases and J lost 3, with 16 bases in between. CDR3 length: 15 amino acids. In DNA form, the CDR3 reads TGCAGCGCCTACGCGGAGGGGAATGGGGCCAACGTCCTGACTTTC. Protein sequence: CSAYAEGNGANVLTF.

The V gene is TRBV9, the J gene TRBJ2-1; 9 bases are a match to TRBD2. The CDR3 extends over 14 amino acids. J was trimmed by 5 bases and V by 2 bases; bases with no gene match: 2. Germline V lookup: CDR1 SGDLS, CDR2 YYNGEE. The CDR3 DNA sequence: TGTGCCAGCAGCGTCCCTAGCGGGGACAATGAGCAGTTCTTC. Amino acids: CASSVPSGDNEQFF.